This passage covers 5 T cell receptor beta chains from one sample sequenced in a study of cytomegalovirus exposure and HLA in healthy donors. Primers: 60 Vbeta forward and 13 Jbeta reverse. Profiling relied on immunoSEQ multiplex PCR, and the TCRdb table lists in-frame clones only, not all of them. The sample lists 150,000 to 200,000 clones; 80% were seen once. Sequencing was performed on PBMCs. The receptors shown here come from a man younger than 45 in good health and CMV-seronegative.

For the CDR3, the DNA is TGTGCCACCAGCAGAGAAGGCACAGGACAGTCAACTAATGAAAAACTGTTTTTT. It codes for CATSREGTGQSTNEKLFF. The chain has TRBV15 and TRBJ1-4, with D perhaps matching TRBD1 (6 bases). This CDR3 is built from 18 residues. Between the trimmed V and J ends, which lost 0 bases and 0 bases, there was a span of 14 bases. Germline V gene sequence: CDR1 LNHNV, CDR2 YYDKDF (reference sequence).

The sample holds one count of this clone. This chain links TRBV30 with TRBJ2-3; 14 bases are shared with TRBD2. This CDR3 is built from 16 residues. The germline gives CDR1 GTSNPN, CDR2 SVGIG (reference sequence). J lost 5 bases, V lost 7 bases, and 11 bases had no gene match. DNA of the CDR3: TGTGCCTTCGGACTAGCGGGGGGCCCGAGGGGAGATACGCAGTATTTT. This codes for CAFGLAGGPRGDTQYF.

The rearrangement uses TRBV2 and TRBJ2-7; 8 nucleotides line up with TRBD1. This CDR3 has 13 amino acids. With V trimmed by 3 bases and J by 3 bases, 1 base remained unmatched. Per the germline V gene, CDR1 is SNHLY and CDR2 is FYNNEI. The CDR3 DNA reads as TGTGCCAGCAGTGACACAGGGGGCTACGAGCAGTACTTC. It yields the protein CASSDTGGYEQYF.

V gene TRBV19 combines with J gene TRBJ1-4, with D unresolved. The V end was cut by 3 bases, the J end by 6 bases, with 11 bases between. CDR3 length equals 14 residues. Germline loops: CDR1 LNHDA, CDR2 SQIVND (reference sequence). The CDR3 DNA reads TGTGCCAGTAGTATCAGTGCAGTTGATGAAAAACTGTTTTTT. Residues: CASSISAVDEKLFF.

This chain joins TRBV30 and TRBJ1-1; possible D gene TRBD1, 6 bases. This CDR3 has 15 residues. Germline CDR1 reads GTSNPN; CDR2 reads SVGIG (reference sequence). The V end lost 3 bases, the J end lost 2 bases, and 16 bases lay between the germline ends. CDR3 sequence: CAWRPEMDSNTEAFF. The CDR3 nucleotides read TGTGCCTGGAGGCCCGAAATGGACAGCAACACTGAAGCTTTCTTT.